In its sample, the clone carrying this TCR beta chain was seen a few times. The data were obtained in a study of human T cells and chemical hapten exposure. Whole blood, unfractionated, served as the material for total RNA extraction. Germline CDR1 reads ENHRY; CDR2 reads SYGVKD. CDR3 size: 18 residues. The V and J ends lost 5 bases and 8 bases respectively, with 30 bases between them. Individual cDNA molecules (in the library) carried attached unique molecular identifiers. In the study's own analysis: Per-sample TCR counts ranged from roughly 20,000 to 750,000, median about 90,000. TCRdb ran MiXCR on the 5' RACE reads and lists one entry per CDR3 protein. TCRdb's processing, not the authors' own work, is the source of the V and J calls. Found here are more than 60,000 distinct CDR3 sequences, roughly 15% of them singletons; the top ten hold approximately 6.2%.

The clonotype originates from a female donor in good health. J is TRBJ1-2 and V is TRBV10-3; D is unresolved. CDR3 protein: CAISKEEAAPWVLGGYTF. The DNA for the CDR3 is TGTGCCATCAGTAAGGAGGAGGCAGCTCCGTGGGTCTTGGGAGGCTACACCTTC.